This is a list of T cell receptor beta chains from one sample in a study of OX40 agonist ivuxolimab in advanced cancers. Generated by immunoSEQ multiplex PCR, the TCRdb table keeps only in-frame clones and is missing some. The sample has over 150,000 clones, 85% to 95% seen once. The sequencing used CD4+ or CD8+ T cells sorted from blood, collected in a trial of the OX40 agonist ivuxolimab. These receptors were obtained from an adult with an advanced solid tumor such as melanoma, head and neck, liver or kidney cancer. Both conserved end residues are part of each CDR3. The D gene is left open where the match is weak. The size field is filled for only some rows; it gives once, few, many or a size class.

D gene,V gene,J gene,CDR3 length,clone size,CDR3 protein,CDR3 DNA
.,TRBV5-4,TRBJ2-1,12,.,CASSLYGNEQFF,TGTGCCAGCAGCTTGTACGGAAATGAGCAGTTCTTC
TRBD1,TRBV4-3,TRBJ1-2,14,.,CASSHNQGDYGYTF,TGCGCCAGCAGCCACAACCAGGGGGACTATGGCTACACCTTC
.,TRBV6-5,TRBJ2-3,15,once,CASSYQGWRTDTQYF,TGTGCCAGCAGTTACCAGGGTTGGCGGACAGATACGCAGTATTTT
.,TRBV28,TRBJ1-1,13,.,CASSQGRIGLAFF,TGTGCCAGCAGTCAGGGGAGGATCGGTCTAGCTTTCTTT
.,TRBV11-3,TRBJ2-3,13,.,CASSLDRKDTQYF,TGTGCCAGCAGCTTAGATCGGAAAGATACGCAGTATTTT
TRBD1,TRBV28,TRBJ1-4,15,.,CASSLWEGADEKLFF,TGTGCCAGCAGTTTATGGGAGGGGGCCGATGAAAAACTGTTTTTT
.,TRBV10-3,TRBJ2-7,14,.,CAISEDVRGSEQYF,TGTGCCATCAGTGAGGACGTAAGGGGAAGCGAGCAGTACTTC
TRBD2,TRBV11-2,TRBJ2-2,19,once,CASSLEASGSRANTGELFF,TGTGCCAGCAGCTTAGAGGCTAGCGGGAGTCGAGCGAACACCGGGGAGCTGTTTTTT
.,TRBV6-5,TRBJ1-2,14,.,CASSYSPDLDGYTF,TGTGCCAGCAGTTACTCCCCCGACCTGGATGGCTACACCTTC
.,TRBV7-9,TRBJ1-6,17,.,CASSLVISGPYNSPLHF,TGTGCCAGCAGCTTAGTGATATCGGGACCTTATAATTCACCCCTCCACTTT
TRBD2,TRBV6-5,TRBJ2-7,14,.,CASSLAGRNVGQYF,TGTGCCAGCAGTTTGGCCGGGAGGAACGTTGGGCAGTACTTC